The source of this TCR beta chain is a study of blood T cell repertoires in COVID-19. Trimming cost V 1 base and J 11 bases, with 12 bases left between them. The CDR3 spans 13 residues. Clones were sequenced by immunoSEQ multiplex PCR, and TCRdb holds only the in-frame ones, with some missing. Of nearly 35,000 clones in the sample, around 84% were seen once. The chain combines TRBV12-3 or TRBV12-4 with TRBJ2-1, with a tentative D call TRBD1 (6 bases). The sample comprised peripheral blood. The receptor was derived from a man between 65 and 85 years old with acute or convalescent COVID-19. The CDR3, as DNA: TGTGCCAGCAGTTTAGGGACAGAAAGTAAGCAGTTCTTC. Translated, it gives CASSLGTESKQFF.